This TCR beta chain emerged from a study of T cell repertoires in cytomegalovirus infection. Looking at the study overall: An indication of both CMV infection and matching HLA type came from public TCR beta signatures.

General study findings and limits: Across the ex vivo response, the dominant clonotypes were HLA-C-restricted CMV-specific TCR beta clonotypes.

Points on this clonotype: Its specificity is not known.

Using its own MiXCR run on the reads, TCRdb lists one record per CDR3 protein. Among approximately 190,000 distinct CDR3 sequences listed, about a tenth were seen once. After removal of 5 bases from V and 7 bases from J, the junction contained 13 bases not matched to a gene. CDR3 length: 16 amino acids. Per the germline V gene, CDR1 is SGHAT and CDR2 is FQNNGV. The clonotype originates from a human donor in good health (CMV status not recorded). Some clones in this sample may be carry-over from other donors' samples. Sequenced: PBMCs. V usage is TRBV11-2 and J usage is TRBJ2-1; 8 nucleotides align to TRBD2. The CDR3 sequence: CASSAWGGTSINEQFF. The DNA for the CDR3 is TGTGCCAGCAGCGCCTGGGGGGGGACTAGTATAAATGAGCAGTTCTTC. Looking up the rest from reference TRBV11-2 and TRBJ2-1 gives the full variable domain: EAGVAQSPRYKIIEKRQSVAFWCNPISGHATLYWYQQILGQGPKLLIQFQNNGVVDDSQLPKDRFSAERLKGVDSTLKIQPAKLEDSAVYLCASSAWGGTSINEQFFGPGTRLTVL.